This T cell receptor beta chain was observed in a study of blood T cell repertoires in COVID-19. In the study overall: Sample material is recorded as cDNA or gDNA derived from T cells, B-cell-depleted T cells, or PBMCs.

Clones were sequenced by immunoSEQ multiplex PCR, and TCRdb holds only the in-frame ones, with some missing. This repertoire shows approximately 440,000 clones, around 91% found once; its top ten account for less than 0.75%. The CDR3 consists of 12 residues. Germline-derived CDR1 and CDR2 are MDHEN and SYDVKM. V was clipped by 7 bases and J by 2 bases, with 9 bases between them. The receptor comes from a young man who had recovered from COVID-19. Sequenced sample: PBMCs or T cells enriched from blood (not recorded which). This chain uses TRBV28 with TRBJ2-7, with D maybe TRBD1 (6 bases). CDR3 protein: CASTGDTYEQYF. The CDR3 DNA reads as TGTGCCAGCACAGGGGATACCTACGAGCAGTACTTC.